This entry describes one TCR beta chain. What this receptor recognizes is not known. The sample holds no much larger clone one base away, and base qualities are not on file. The source of the sample is a study of T cell responses to AZD1222 COVID-19 vaccine (dated by TCRdb to 2020 to 2022). A note on the overall study: A total of under 250 trial participants underwent TCR sequencing, of whom roughly 210 had received two doses of AZD1222 and 26 had received two doses of the MenACWY control vaccine. Trial participants were enrolled into age subgroups of 18-55, 56-69 and 70-plus years, which contained around 150, 28 and 57 TCR-sequenced participants, respectively. What the research found in general, with its limitations: CD4 TCRs associated with the vaccine covered the entire spike protein, and the dominant responses were in regions 160-218 and 743-854. Conclusions about previously exposed vaccinees were limited because only five to seven AZD1222 recipients were SARS-CoV-2 seropositive at baseline. Reportedly, almost half of the unique spike-specific TCRs recognized epitopes lying outside the regions that are mutated in the B.1.351 and B.1.1.7 variants. In the small 56-69-year group, the increase in depth fell short of significance, most likely because of low power. Participants were mostly white British, with more females than males. The authors suggested clonal diversity may have been underestimated. Because no samples from the day 14 peak response were available, repertoires could be characterized only after the peak T cell response. After two AZD1222 doses, both the breadth and the depth of spike-specific TCRs were significantly higher than at day 0 and than in MenACWY recipients.

Explained via the paper, the time point label denotes: about 28 days (+/-7) after the second vaccine dose. Read against the paper, the sample's treatment or condition label means: meningococcal conjugate vaccine given as trial control. Samples from vaccinated people were obtained from the UK trials COV001 and COV002, which included a single-blind randomized controlled phase 2/3 trial of AZD1222 (ChAdOx1 nCoV-19) in healthy adults. For TCRbeta chain sequencing, PBMC samples from trial participants were taken at day 0 and at day 28 after the second dose. The CDR3 regions of human TCRbeta chains were analyzed by immunosequencing. Per the original workflow: TCRs in the repertoires were compared against a reference library of SARS-CoV-2-specific TCRs that had been generated with the MIRA antigen-specificity platform. Breadth meant the fraction of unique TCRs that were SARS-CoV-2-associated, whereas depth meant the fraction of total T cells that were SARS-CoV-2-associated. Using the MIRA data, each spike-specific TCR was mapped to the spike region that the TCR reacts to and placed in a CD4 or CD8 class. Log10-transformed breadth and depth values were compared by one-way ANOVA with Sidak's multiple comparisons tests. TCRdb retrieved this table from immuneACCESS and kept in-frame rearrangements only. Not all clones are present; in checked studies, unresolved V genes account for under half, and no reason is known for the remainder. Clone size and V and J calls were adopted from that table, with D and trimming inferred from the DNA. The sample yields about 150,000 clones; about 90% were counted once. Of the sample, approximately 8% falls within the top ten clones.

The CDR3 spans 14 residues, from the cysteine through the phenylalanine. Of all the DNA, just the CDR3 is kept, 42 bases in frame from base 1. The germline V gene gives CDR1 as SGHTA and CDR2 as FQGNSA. V is reduced by 2 bases and J by 1 base, leaving a spacing of 6 bases between them. The sample here was peripheral blood, taken 28 days after the second dose of the MenACWY control vaccine. Recombination connected TRBV7-2 to TRBJ1-3, with no D gene named confidently. This receptor was identified in an adult who received the MenACWY meningococcal vaccine as a control. The DNA sequence is TGTGCCAGCAGCTTAACCGTTTCTGGAAACACCATATATTTT. The resulting protein is CASSLTVSGNTIYF.